These T cell receptor beta chains were read from a single sample in a study of metastatic and nonmetastatic thyroid tumors. TCRdb re-analyzed the PCR reads using MiXCR. The sample has around 37,000 clones, around 20% seen once. Specimen: blood. The receptors shown here come from a female donor with papillary thyroid cancer or a benign thyroid nodule (not recorded which). Some clones in this sample may be carry-over from other donors' samples. CDR3s include the opening cysteine and the closing phenylalanine or tryptophan. Fields, in order: D gene, J gene, V gene, clone size, CDR3 protein, CDR3 DNA. D genes are given only for firm matches. Expanded clones are given a class, and other clones once, few, many or no size at all.

- | TRBJ1-1 | TRBV28 | few | CASSRRGLCGGTEAFF | TGTGCCAGCAGTCGACGGGGTCTCTGCGGTGGCACTGAAGCTTTCTTT
TRBD1 | TRBJ1-1 | TRBV12-3/TRBV12-4 | - | CASSTGTGVMSTEAFF | TGTGCCAGCAGTACCGGGACAGGGGTGATGAGCACTGAAGCCTTCTTT
- | TRBJ2-5 | TRBV6-5 | many | CASSYLTAETQYF | TGTGCCAGCAGTTACTTGACCGCGGAGACCCAGTACTTC
- | TRBJ1-3 | TRBV6-1 | - | CASRSQFGNTIYF | TGTGCCAGCCGGTCCCAGTTCGGAAACACCATATATTTT
- | TRBJ2-1 | TRBV6-1 | - | CASSLGYSDPYNEQFF | TGTGCCAGCAGCTTAGGGTATTCGGACCCCTACAATGAGCAGTTCTTC
TRBD1 | TRBJ1-1 | TRBV28 | - | CASSSLRQGNTEAFF | TGTGCCAGCAGTTCCCTCAGACAGGGGAACACTGAAGCTTTCTTT
TRBD1 | TRBJ1-2 | TRBV20-1 | many | CSRGTANYGYTF | TGCAGTCGTGGGACAGCTAACTATGGCTACACCTTC
- | TRBJ2-7 | TRBV28 | medium-sized | CASSLWKGRGYEQYF | TGTGCCAGCAGTTTATGGAAGGGTCGGGGCTACGAGCAGTACTTC
- | TRBJ2-7 | TRBV27 | few | CAIKDGRADEQYF | TGTGCCATCAAGGACGGTAGAGCCGACGAGCAGTACTTC
TRBD2 | TRBJ2-5 | TRBV5-4 | few | CASSLEFSSGKETQYF | TGTGCCAGCAGCTTGGAGTTTAGTAGCGGGAAAGAGACCCAGTACTTC
TRBD1 | TRBJ2-5 | TRBV12-3/TRBV12-4 | many | CASSRDRGREETQYF | TGTGCCAGCAGCCGGGACAGGGGGCGAGAGGAGACCCAGTACTTC
- | TRBJ2-7 | TRBV10-3 | medium-sized | CAISPPGSVYEQYF | TGTGCCATCAGTCCCCCAGGGTCCGTTTACGAGCAGTACTTC
- | TRBJ1-2 | TRBV30 | - | CAWGTGLDGYTF | TGTGCCTGGGGAACAGGGCTAGATGGCTACACCTTC
TRBD1 | TRBJ2-7 | TRBV7-9 | many | CASSLRTGDEQYF | TGTGCCAGCAGCTTAAGGACAGGAGACGAGCAGTACTTC
TRBD2 | TRBJ2-3 | TRBV6-1 | few | CASRDPGLASTDTHYF | TGTGCCAGCAGGGACCCGGGACTAGCGAGCACAGATACTCATTATTTT
- | TRBJ2-1 | TRBV20-1 | many | CSASRTGEQFF | TGCAGTGCTTCTCGGACTGGTGAGCAGTTCTTC
- | TRBJ2-7 | TRBV10-3 | - | CTSTHGFEQYF | TGTACCAGCACCCATGGTTTCGAGCAGTACTTC
TRBD2 | TRBJ2-3 | TRBV11-2 | - | CASSLDIVGVRTSQYF | TGTGCCAGCAGCTTAGATATAGTTGGCGTTCGGACTAGCCAGTATTTT
- | TRBJ2-1 | TRBV20-1 | - | CSAILDGATLNEQFF | TGCAGTGCTATCCTCGACGGGGCCACGCTTAATGAGCAGTTCTTC
TRBD1 | TRBJ2-5 | TRBV2 | many | CASSRDRQETQYF | TGTGCCAGCTCCCGGGACAGACAAGAGACCCAGTACTTC
TRBD2 | TRBJ2-7 | TRBV13 | - | CASSNTGTSTHEQYF | TGTGCCAGCAGCAATACCGGGACTAGCACCCACGAGCAGTACTTC
- | TRBJ1-1 | TRBV20-1 | - | CSASYWNTEAFF | TGCAGTGCTAGTTATTGGAACACTGAAGCTTTCTTT
TRBD1 | TRBJ2-5 | TRBV24-1 | many | CATRGATGLGTQYF | TGTGCCACCAGGGGAGCGACAGGGCTCGGGACCCAGTACTTC
TRBD1 | TRBJ1-2 | TRBV12-3/TRBV12-4 | many | CASSRGTGGIYGYTF | TGTGCCAGCAGCCGTGGGACAGGGGGCATCTATGGCTACACCTTC
- | TRBJ2-5 | TRBV2 | many | CASSDGHGETQYF | TGTGCCAGCAGTGATGGACACGGGGAGACCCAGTACTTC
TRBD1 | TRBJ2-1 | TRBV6-5 | many | CASSYSIPGGGSYNEQFF | TGTGCCAGCAGTTACTCGATCCCAGGGGGTGGTTCCTACAATGAGCAGTTCTTC
TRBD2 | TRBJ2-3 | TRBV6-2/TRBV6-3 | many | CASSEIAGSTDTQYF | TGTGCCAGCAGTGAAATAGCGGGTAGCACAGATACGCAGTATTTT
- | TRBJ2-1 | TRBV11-1 | few | CASSARQGSGSNEQFF | TGTGCCAGCAGCGCGCGGCAGGGATCAGGGAGCAATGAGCAGTTCTTC
- | TRBJ2-2 | TRBV6-4 | few | CANSDSSTGELFF | TGTGCCAACAGTGACTCGAGTACCGGGGAGCTGTTTTTT
- | TRBJ1-4 | TRBV2 | many | CASSEGGTYEKLFF | TGTGCCAGCAGTGAGGGGGGGACATATGAAAAACTGTTTTTT
TRBD2 | TRBJ2-7 | TRBV7-2 | - | CASSFTSGPYEQYF | TGTGCCAGCAGCTTTACTAGCGGCCCCTACGAGCAGTACTTC
- | TRBJ1-2 | TRBV20-1 | - | CSALAGTVYGYTF | TGCAGTGCTTTAGCAGGGACCGTCTATGGCTACACCTTC
- | TRBJ2-7 | TRBV5-1 | - | CASSLGGAGVYEQYF | TGCGCCAGCAGCTTGGGTGGGGCCGGAGTCTACGAGCAGTACTTC
TRBD2 | TRBJ2-3 | TRBV20-1 | many | CSVSRGGRDTQYF | TGCAGTGTCAGTCGGGGAGGGCGAGATACGCAGTATTTT
- | TRBJ2-3 | TRBV29-1 | few | CIVDRLLGASDTQYF | TGCATCGTTGATAGGCTCCTAGGGGCCTCAGATACGCAGTATTTT
- | TRBJ2-1 | TRBV18 | many | CASSKSQGEQFF | TGTGCCAGCTCAAAATCCCAGGGTGAGCAGTTCTTC
- | TRBJ1-1 | TRBV5-1 | once | CASSLFAENTEAFF | TGCGCCAGCAGCTTGTTTGCCGAGAACACTGAAGCTTTCTTT
- | TRBJ2-7 | TRBV2 | - | CANSLTSRGYEQYF | TGTGCCAACAGTTTGACAAGCAGGGGCTACGAGCAGTACTTC
TRBD2 | TRBJ2-5 | TRBV9 | many | CASSVGSGRGETQYF | TGTGCCAGCAGCGTAGGTAGCGGGAGGGGGGAGACCCAGTACTTC
TRBD2 | TRBJ2-4 | TRBV3-1 | many | CASSQEREGRENIQYF | TGTGCCAGCAGCCAAGAGCGGGAGGGCCGGGAAAACATTCAGTACTTC
- | TRBJ2-2 | TRBV2 | many | CASSDQIGRFGELFF | TGTGCCAGCAGTGATCAGATAGGAAGGTTCGGGGAGCTGTTTTTT
- | TRBJ1-5 | TRBV5-1 | many | CASSPLDRNQPQHF | TGCGCCAGCAGCCCACTGGACCGGAATCAGCCCCAGCATTTT
- | TRBJ1-1 | TRBV19 | many | CASSIQGRGTEAFF | TGTGCCAGTAGTATACAGGGCAGGGGAACTGAAGCTTTCTTT
- | TRBJ1-5 | TRBV7-8 | few | CASSEQELNQPQHF | TGTGCCAGCAGCGAGCAGGAGCTGAATCAGCCCCAGCATTTT